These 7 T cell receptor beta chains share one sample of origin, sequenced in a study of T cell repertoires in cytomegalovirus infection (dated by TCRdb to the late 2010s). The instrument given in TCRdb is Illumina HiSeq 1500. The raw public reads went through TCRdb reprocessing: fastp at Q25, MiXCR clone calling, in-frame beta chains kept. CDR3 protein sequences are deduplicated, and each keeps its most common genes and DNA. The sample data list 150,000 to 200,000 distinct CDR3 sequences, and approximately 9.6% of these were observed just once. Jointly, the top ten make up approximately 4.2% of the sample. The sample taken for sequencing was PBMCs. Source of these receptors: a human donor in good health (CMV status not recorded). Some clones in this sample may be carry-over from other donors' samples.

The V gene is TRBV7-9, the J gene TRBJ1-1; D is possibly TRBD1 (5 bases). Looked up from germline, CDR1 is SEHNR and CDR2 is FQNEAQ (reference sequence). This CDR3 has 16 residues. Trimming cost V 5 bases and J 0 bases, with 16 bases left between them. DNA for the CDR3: TGTGCCAGCAGCGGCTCTTGGGGGTTGGTGAACACTGAAGCTTTCTTT. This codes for CASSGSWGLVNTEAFF.

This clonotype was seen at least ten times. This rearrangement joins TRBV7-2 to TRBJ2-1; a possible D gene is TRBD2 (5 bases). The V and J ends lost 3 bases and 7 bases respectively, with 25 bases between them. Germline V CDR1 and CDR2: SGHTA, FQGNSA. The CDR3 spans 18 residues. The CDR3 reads CASSFLSPDSATGNEQFF. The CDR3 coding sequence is TGTGCCAGCAGCTTCTTATCACCGGACTCCGCCACGGGAAATGAGCAGTTCTTC.

Here the CDR3 DNA reads TGTGCCACCAGCAGAGATAGGCTAGCGGGGATCGGATACACAGATACGCAGTATTTT. Residues: CATSRDRLAGIGYTDTQYF. V is TRBV15 and J is TRBJ2-3, with 9 positions matching TRBD2. The germline V gene has CDR1 LNHNV and CDR2 YYDKDF (reference sequence). CDR3 length equals 19 residues. The V gene end was trimmed by 0 bases and the J gene end by 2 bases; junction bases not matched to a gene: 12.

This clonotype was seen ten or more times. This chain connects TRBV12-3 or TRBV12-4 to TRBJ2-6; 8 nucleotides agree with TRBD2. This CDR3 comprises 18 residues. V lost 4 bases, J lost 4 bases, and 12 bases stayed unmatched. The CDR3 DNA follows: TGTGCCAGCAGTTCCCGGGGGGGGATTTCGAAAGGGGCCAACGTCCTGACTTTC. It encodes CASSSRGGISKGANVLTF.

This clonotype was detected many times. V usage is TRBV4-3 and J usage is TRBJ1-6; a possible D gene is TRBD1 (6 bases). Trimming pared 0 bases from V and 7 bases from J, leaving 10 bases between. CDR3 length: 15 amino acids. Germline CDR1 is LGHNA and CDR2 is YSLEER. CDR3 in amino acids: CASSQDIGQNSPLHF. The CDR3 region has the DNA TGCGCCAGCAGCCAAGATATCGGACAGAATTCACCCCTCCACTTT.

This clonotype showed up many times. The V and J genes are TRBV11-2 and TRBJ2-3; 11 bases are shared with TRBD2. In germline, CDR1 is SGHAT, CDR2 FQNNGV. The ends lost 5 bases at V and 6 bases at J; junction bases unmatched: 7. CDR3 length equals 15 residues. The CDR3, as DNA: TGTGCCAGCAGCCTGATAGCGGGGGGGCCGGATACGCAGTATTTT. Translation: CASSLIAGGPDTQYF.

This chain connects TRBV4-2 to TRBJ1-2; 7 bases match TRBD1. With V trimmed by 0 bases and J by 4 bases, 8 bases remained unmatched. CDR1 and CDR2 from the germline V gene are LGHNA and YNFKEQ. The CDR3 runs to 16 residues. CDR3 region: CASSQDKGQQIYGYTF. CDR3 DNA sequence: TGTGCCAGCAGCCAAGATAAGGGACAGCAAATCTATGGCTACACCTTC.